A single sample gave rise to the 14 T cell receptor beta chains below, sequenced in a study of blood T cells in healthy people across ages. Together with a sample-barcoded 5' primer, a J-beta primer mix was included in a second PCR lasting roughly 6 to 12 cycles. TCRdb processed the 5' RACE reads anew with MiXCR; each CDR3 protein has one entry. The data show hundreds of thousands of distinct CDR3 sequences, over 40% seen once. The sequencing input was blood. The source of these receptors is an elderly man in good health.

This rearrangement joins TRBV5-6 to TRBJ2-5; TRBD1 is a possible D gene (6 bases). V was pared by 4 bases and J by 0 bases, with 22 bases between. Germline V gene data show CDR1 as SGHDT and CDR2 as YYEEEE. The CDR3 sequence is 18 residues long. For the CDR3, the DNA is TGTGCCAGCAGCCTGCTGCTGCACGGACAGCCGTACCAAGAGACCCAGTACTTC. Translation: CASSLLLHGQPYQETQYF.

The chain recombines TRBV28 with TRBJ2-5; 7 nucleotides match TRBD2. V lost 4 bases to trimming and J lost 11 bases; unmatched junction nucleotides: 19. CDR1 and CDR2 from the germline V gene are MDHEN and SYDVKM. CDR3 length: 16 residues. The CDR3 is CASSSVAGERVNEQYF. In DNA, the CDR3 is TGTGCCAGCAGTTCTGTGGCGGGAGAAAGGGTCAATGAGCAGTACTTC.

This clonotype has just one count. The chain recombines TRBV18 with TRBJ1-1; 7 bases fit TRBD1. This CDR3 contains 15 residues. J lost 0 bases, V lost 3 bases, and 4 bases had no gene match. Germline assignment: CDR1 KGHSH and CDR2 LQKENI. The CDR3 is CASSPKGTVNTEAFF. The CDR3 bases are TGTGCCAGCTCACCCAAAGGGACAGTGAACACTGAAGCTTTCTTT.

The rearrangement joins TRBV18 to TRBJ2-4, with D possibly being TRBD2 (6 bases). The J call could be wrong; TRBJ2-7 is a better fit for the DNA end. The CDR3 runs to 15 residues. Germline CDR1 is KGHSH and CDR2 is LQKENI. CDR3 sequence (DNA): TGTGCCAGCTCAAGATCGACGGGACTGCTTGACGAGCAGTACTTC. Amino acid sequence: CASSRSTGLLDEQYF.

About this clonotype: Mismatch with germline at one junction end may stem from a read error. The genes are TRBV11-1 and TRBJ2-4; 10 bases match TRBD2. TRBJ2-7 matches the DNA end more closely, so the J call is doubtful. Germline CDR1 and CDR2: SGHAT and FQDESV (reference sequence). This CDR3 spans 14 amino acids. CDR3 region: CAGSFASGSYEQYF. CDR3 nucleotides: TGTGCCGGCAGCTTTGCTAGCGGGAGCTACGAGCAGTACTTC.

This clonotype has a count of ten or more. CDR3 residues: CASSQDRNSPNQPQHF. The CDR3 DNA sequence: TGCGCCAGCAGCCAAGATAGGAACTCCCCCAATCAGCCCCAGCATTTT. The chain combines TRBV4-3 with TRBJ1-5; D ambiguous. With 0 bases removed from V and 3 bases from J, the gap between germline ends came to 12 bases. CDR1 LGHNA and CDR2 YSLEER come from the germline V gene. This CDR3 spans 16 amino acids.

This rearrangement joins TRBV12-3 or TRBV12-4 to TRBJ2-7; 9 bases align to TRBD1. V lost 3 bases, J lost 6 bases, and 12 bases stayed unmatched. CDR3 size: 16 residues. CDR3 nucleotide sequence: TGTGCCAGCAGTTTTCACCCGGGACAGGGTCTCTCCGAGCAGTACTTC. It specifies CASSFHPGQGLSEQYF.

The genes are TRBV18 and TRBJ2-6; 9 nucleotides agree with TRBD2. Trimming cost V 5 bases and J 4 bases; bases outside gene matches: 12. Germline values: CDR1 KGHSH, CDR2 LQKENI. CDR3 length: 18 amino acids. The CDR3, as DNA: TGTGCCAGCTCATCCGGACCAGCGGGAGGCTCGGGGGCCAACGTCCTGACTTTC. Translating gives CASSSGPAGGSGANVLTF. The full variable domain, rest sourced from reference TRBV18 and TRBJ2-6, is NAGVMQNPRHLVRRRGQEARLRCSPMKGHSHVYWYRQLPEEGLKFMVYLQKENIIDESGMPKERFSAEFPKEGPSILRIQQVVRGDSAAYFCASSSGPAGGSGANVLTFGAGSRLTVL.

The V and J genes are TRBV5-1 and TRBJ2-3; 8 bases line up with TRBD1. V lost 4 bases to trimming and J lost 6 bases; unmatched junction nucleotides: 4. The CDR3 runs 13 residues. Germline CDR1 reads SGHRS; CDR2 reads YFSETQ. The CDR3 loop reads CASSTNRGDTQYF. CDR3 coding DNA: TGCGCCAGCAGCACCAACAGGGGGGATACGCAGTATTTT.

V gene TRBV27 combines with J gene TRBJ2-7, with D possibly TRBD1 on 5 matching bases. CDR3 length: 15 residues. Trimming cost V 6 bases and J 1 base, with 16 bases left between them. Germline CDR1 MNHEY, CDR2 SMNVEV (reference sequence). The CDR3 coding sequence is TGTGCCAGCAGGCAGGGAAGAGTTGGATCCTACGAGCAGTACTTC. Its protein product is CASRQGRVGSYEQYF.

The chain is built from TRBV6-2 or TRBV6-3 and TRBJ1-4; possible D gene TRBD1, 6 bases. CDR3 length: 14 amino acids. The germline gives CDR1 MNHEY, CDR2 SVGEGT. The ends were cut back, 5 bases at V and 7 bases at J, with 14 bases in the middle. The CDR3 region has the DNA TGTGCCAGCAGTCCGGGACAAGTCCCTGAAAAACTGTTTTTT. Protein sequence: CASSPGQVPEKLFF.

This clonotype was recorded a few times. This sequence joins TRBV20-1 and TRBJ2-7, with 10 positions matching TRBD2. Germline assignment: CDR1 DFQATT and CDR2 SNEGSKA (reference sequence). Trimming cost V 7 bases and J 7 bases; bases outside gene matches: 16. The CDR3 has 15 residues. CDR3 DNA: TGCAGTGGAGTTTCCCGGGCTAGCGGGAGTGGAGAGCAGTACTTC. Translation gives CSGVSRASGSGEQYF.

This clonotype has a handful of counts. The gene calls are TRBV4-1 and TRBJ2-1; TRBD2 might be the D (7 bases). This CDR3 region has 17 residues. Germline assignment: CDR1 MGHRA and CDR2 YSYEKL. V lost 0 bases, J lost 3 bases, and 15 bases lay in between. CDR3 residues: CASSQEGGQGIYNEQFF. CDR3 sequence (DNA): TGCGCCAGCAGCCAAGAGGGGGGGCAGGGCATCTACAATGAGCAGTTCTTC.

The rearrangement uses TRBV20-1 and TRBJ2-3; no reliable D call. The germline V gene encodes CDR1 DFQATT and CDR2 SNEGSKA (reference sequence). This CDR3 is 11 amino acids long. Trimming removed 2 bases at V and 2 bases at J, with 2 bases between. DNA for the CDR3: TGCAGTGCTAGACCCACAGATACGCAGTATTTT. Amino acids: CSARPTDTQYF.